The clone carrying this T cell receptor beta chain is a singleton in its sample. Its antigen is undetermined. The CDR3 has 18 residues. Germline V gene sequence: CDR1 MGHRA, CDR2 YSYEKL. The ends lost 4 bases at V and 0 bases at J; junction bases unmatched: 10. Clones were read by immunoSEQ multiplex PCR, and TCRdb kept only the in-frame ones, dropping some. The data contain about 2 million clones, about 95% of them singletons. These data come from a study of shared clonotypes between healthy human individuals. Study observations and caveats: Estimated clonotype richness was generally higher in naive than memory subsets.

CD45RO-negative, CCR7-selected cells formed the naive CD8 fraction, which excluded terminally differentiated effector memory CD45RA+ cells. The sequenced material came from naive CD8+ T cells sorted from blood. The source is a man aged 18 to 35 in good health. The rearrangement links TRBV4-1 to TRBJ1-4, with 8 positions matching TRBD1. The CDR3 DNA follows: TGCGCCAGCAGCCTAGACGGGGGACAGGTTGCAACTAATGAAAAACTGTTTTTT. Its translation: CASSLDGGQVATNEKLFF.